One and the same sample provided the 21 T cell receptor beta chains below, sequenced in a study of identical twins. Via MiXCR, TCRdb re-called the 5' RACE reads, giving one row per CDR3 protein. The data show some 270,000 distinct CDR3 sequences, 6.5% to 9.5% seen once. The data also belong to a second study, concerning yellow fever vaccine responses in identical twins.

The sample comprised CD8+ T cells sorted from blood. These receptors all stem from a woman between 18 and 29 years old in good health.

The J gene is TRBJ1-1, the V gene TRBV12-2. TRBV12-2 is termed a pseudogene. The CDR3 covers 13 residues. Written as DNA, the CDR3 is TGTGCAAGTATCGGGGGGGTGAACACTGAAGCTTTCTTT. Encoded protein: CASIGGVNTEAFF.

This clonotype was seen repeatedly, ten times or more. The gene calls are TRBV29-1 and TRBJ1-2, with D unclear. This CDR3 spans 13 amino acids. V dropped 2 bases and J dropped 3 bases, with 10 bases sitting between them. Germline values: CDR1 SQVTM, CDR2 ANQGSEA. This CDR3 reads CSVETGKDYGYTF. CDR3 sequence (DNA): TGCAGCGTTGAAACGGGCAAAGACTATGGCTACACCTTC.

This clonotype has only a few counts. The V and J genes are TRBV7-8 and TRBJ2-7; D could derive from TRBD1 or TRBD2 (6 bases each). This CDR3 is built from 15 residues. The V gene lost 1 base and the J gene lost 2 bases, with 12 bases spanning the gap. Looked up from germline, CDR1 is SGHVS and CDR2 is FQNEAQ. CDR3 DNA sequence: TGTGCCAGCAGCTTAGTAGGGGGGCCGGCCTACGAGCAGTACTTC. It codes for CASSLVGGPAYEQYF.

This clonotype turned up a few times. The chain employs TRBV29-1 and TRBJ2-2; TRBD1 is a possible D gene (6 bases). With 5 bases removed from V and 7 bases from J, the gap between germline ends came to 11 bases. Looked up from germline, CDR1 is SQVTM and CDR2 is ANQGSEA. The CDR3 has 12 residues. The CDR3 loop is CSVSGGSGELFF. The DNA for the CDR3 is TGCAGCGTTAGTGGGGGCAGCGGGGAGCTGTTTTTT.

This clonotype was counted only a few times. The chain carries TRBV19 and TRBJ2-1; 8 bases align to TRBD1. The CDR3 has 17 residues. Looked up from germline, CDR1 is LNHDA and CDR2 is SQIVND (reference sequence). The ends lost 7 bases at V and 0 bases at J; junction bases unmatched: 11. Written as DNA, the CDR3 is TGTGCCAGTACCCAGACAGGGGATTATTTCTCCTACAATGAGCAGTTCTTC. It codes for CASTQTGDYFSYNEQFF.

This clonotype was found a few times. This chain links TRBV7-9 with TRBJ2-5; tentatively, D is TRBD2 (6 bases). Germline values: CDR1 SEHNR, CDR2 FQNEAQ (reference sequence). CDR3 size: 15 residues. V was trimmed by 4 bases and J by 4 bases, leaving 16 bases between them. This CDR3 reads CASSSLGGGRETQYF. CDR3 DNA sequence: TGTGCCAGCAGCTCCCTAGGTGGAGGGCGAGAGACCCAGTACTTC.

This clonotype was detected many times. The V gene is TRBV7-8, the J gene TRBJ2-7, with D uncertain. Germline V lookup: CDR1 SGHVS, CDR2 FQNEAQ. V gave up 0 bases and J gave up 6 bases, with 6 bases separating them. The CDR3 spans 12 residues. In nucleotides, the CDR3 is TGTGCCAGCAGCTTAGCGCCCGGCGAGCAGTACTTC. Its protein product is CASSLAPGEQYF.

At least ten counts were recorded for this clonotype. This chain uses TRBV5-1 with TRBJ2-3; 11 bases agree with TRBD2. The CDR3 is 16 amino acids. Germline V gene lookup returns CDR1 SGHRS and CDR2 YFSETQ. The junction had 4 bases not matched to a gene; V was cut back by 4 bases and J by 0 bases. The CDR3 DNA reads TGCGCCAGCAGCCCCACTAGCGGGGGTAGCACAGATACGCAGTATTTT. Its protein is CASSPTSGGSTDTQYF. Filled out from reference TRBV5-1 and TRBJ2-3, the complete variable domain reads KAGVTQTPRYLIKTRGQQVTLSCSPISGHRSVSWYQQTPGQGLQFLFEYFSETQRNKGNFPGRFSGRQFSNSRSEMNVSTLELGDSALYLCASSPTSGGSTDTQYFGPGTRLTVL.

For this clonotype: A read error may be the cause here, since a much bigger clone is one base away. The chain links TRBV7-9 to TRBJ2-5, with unresolved D. The CDR3 totals 15 residues. The V and J ends lost 1 base and 7 bases respectively, with 16 bases between them. Germline V gives CDR1 SEHNR, CDR2 FQNEAQ (reference sequence). The CDR3 loop is CASSLGVTSIGTQYF. DNA of the CDR3: TGTGCCAGCAGCTTAGGGGTTACTTCGATTGGGACCCAGTACTTC.

The chain uses TRBV7-8 and TRBJ2-1; D is undetermined. The V end lost 1 base, the J end lost 0 bases, and 10 bases lay between the germline ends. The length of the CDR3 is 16 residues. Per the germline V gene, CDR1 is SGHVS and CDR2 is FQNEAQ. This CDR3 reads CASSLGRTSSYNEQFF. Here the CDR3 DNA reads TGTGCCAGCAGCTTAGGCCGCACGAGCTCCTACAATGAGCAGTTCTTC.

This clonotype was counted a few times. V is TRBV20-1 and J is TRBJ2-7; D assignment may be TRBD1 or TRBD2 (5 bases each). The CDR3 extends over 13 amino acids. Trimming removed 3 bases from V and 4 bases from J, with 13 bases in between. The germline CDR1 and CDR2 sequences are DFQATT and SNEGSKA (reference sequence). The CDR3 reads CSARELGEYEQYF. In DNA form, the CDR3 reads TGCAGTGCTAGGGAGCTGGGGGAGTACGAGCAGTACTTC.

The chain couples TRBV6-5 to TRBJ2-3; 9 bases are a match to TRBD2. The V gene's germline CDR1 is MNHEY and CDR2 SVGAGI. The CDR3 spans 16 residues. V dropped 2 bases and J dropped 1; count of bases not matched to a gene: 4. CDR3 nucleotides: TGTGCCAGCAGTTACCCTTCTAGCGGGGGCACAGATACGCAGTATTTT. Encoded protein: CASSYPSSGGTDTQYF.

This rearrangement joins TRBV15 to TRBJ2-5; possible D gene TRBD1, 6 bases. V was trimmed by 0 bases and J by 4 bases, leaving 9 bases between them. Germline lookup yields CDR1 LNHNV and CDR2 YYDKDF (reference sequence). This CDR3 is 14 amino acids long. This CDR3 is CATSREAGAETQYF. The CDR3 nucleotides read TGTGCCACCAGCAGAGAGGCAGGGGCAGAGACCCAGTACTTC.

The chain links TRBV27 to TRBJ2-7, with a weak D call TRBD2 (6 bases). This CDR3 region has 14 residues. Per germline, CDR1 MNHEY and CDR2 SMNVEV (reference sequence). Trimming stripped 1 base from V and 2 bases from J, with 9 bases between. The CDR3 DNA is TGTGCCAGCAGTTTATACGGGAGTGCCTACGAGCAGTACTTC. Translated: CASSLYGSAYEQYF.

This clonotype occurred many times. The rearrangement links TRBV29-1 to TRBJ2-3; 7 bases agree with TRBD2. CDR1 SQVTM and CDR2 ANQGSEA come from the germline V gene. Germline trimming cut 2 bases from V and 6 bases from J; bases unmatched to any gene: 5. The CDR3 is 13 residues long. The CDR3: CSVELREWDTQYF. In DNA, the CDR3 is TGCAGCGTTGAATTGCGGGAGTGGGATACGCAGTATTTT.

The V gene is TRBV29-1, the J gene TRBJ2-7; 12 positions agree with TRBD2. The V gene end was trimmed by 4 bases and the J gene end by 4 bases; junction bases not matched to a gene: 8. Germline V lookup: CDR1 SQVTM, CDR2 ANQGSEA. This CDR3 region has 15 residues. As DNA, the CDR3 is TGCAGCGTTGTCTCTAGCGGGAGGGCCGATTACGAGCAGTACTTC. Translating it yields CSVVSSGRADYEQYF.

A few counts support this clonotype. The chain recombines TRBV7-9 with TRBJ2-2; 7 nucleotides align to TRBD1. V lost 1 base, J lost 0 bases, and 5 bases stayed unmatched. This CDR3 is 17 amino acids long. The germline V gene has CDR1 SEHNR and CDR2 FQNEAQ (reference sequence). The CDR3 DNA reads as TGTGCCAGCAGCTTAGGAAACAGGGGACCGAACACCGGGGAGCTGTTTTTT. It yields the protein CASSLGNRGPNTGELFF.

This clonotype came up many times. The rearrangement joins TRBV2 to TRBJ2-7; 8 bases fit TRBD1. The CDR3 is 12 amino acids. V was pared by 6 bases and J by 2 bases, with 0 bases of the junction left unmatched. The germline gives CDR1 SNHLY, CDR2 FYNNEI. Written as DNA, the CDR3 is TGTGCCAGCAGGGACAGGGCCTACGAGCAGTACTTC. It encodes CASRDRAYEQYF.

This clonotype was observed at least ten times. The chain uses TRBV28 and TRBJ2-1, with 8 bases aligning to TRBD1. After removal of 5 bases from V and 11 bases from J, the junction contained 17 bases not matched to a gene. The CDR3 loop spans 16 amino acids. Germline CDR1 MDHEN, CDR2 SYDVKM. Written as DNA, the CDR3 is TGTGCCAGCAGTGGGATTCGTGACAGGGGCCTAGGAAAGCAGTTCTTC. It yields the protein CASSGIRDRGLGKQFF.

This clonotype was seen a handful of times. The J gene is TRBJ2-7, the V gene TRBV7-9; D gene ambiguous. The V and J ends lost 3 bases and 0 bases respectively, with 12 bases between them. The germline CDR1 and CDR2 sequences are SEHNR and FQNEAQ (reference sequence). This CDR3 has 15 residues. The CDR3 reads CASSFSGQDSYEQYF. As DNA, the CDR3 is TGTGCCAGCAGCTTTAGTGGGCAGGACTCCTACGAGCAGTACTTC.

This clonotype came up many times. This rearrangement joins TRBV6-5 to TRBJ2-5; D is undetermined. V dropped 8 bases and J dropped 5 bases, with 12 bases sitting between them. CDR1 is MNHEY and CDR2 is SVGAGI in the germline V gene. This CDR3 contains 12 residues. For the CDR3, the DNA is TGTGCCAGCGGTCCCGCTGTGGAGACCCAGTACTTC. It encodes CASGPAVETQYF.